Below, 24 T cell receptor beta chains from the same sample are listed, as sequenced in a study of blood T cell repertoires in COVID-19. Here immunoSEQ multiplex PCR was the method, and the copy in TCRdb shows in-frame clones only, minus some. The sample carries 300,000 to 350,000 clones, over 75% recorded once. Sequencing was carried out using peripheral blood. These TCRs come from a woman aged 25 to 39 with COVID-19, enrolled during active disease.

The V and J genes are TRBV19 and TRBJ2-4; TRBD2 matches 7 bases. CDR3 length: 15 residues. From germline, CDR1 is LNHDA and CDR2 SQIVND (reference sequence). V trimming: 6 bases; J trimming: 4 bases; junction bases outside the gene matches: 9. This CDR3 reads CASSPRRGGKNIQYF. For the CDR3, the DNA is TGTGCCAGTAGCCCGAGGCGGGGAGGGAAAAACATTCAGTACTTC.

In its sample, this clone was seen once. This sequence joins TRBV5-1 and TRBJ1-2; maybe TRBD1 (6 bases). The V gene lost 4 bases and the J gene lost 3 bases, with 13 bases spanning the gap. This CDR3 spans 14 amino acids. CDR1 is SGHRS and CDR2 is YFSETQ in the germline V gene. The CDR3 DNA follows: TGCGCCAGCAGCCCCAGGGGCGGAGACTATGGCTACACCTTC. Amino acid sequence: CASSPRGGDYGYTF.

V usage is TRBV9 and J usage is TRBJ2-7; no definite D call. CDR3 length: 14 amino acids. V lost 4 bases, J lost 0 bases, and 11 bases lay in between. The V gene's germline CDR1 is SGDLS and CDR2 YYNGEE. The CDR3 loop is CASSPLSRSYEQYF. CDR3 bases: TGTGCCAGCAGCCCACTTAGCCGCTCCTACGAGCAGTACTTC.

The genes are TRBV5-6 and TRBJ1-4; D remains ambiguous. In germline, CDR1 is SGHDT, CDR2 YYEEEE. The CDR3 runs 14 residues. V lost 4 bases to trimming and J lost 6 bases, with 13 bases between them. CDR3 amino acids: CASSLRLSYEKLFF. The CDR3 region has the DNA TGTGCCAGCAGCCTTCGGTTGAGCTATGAAAAACTGTTTTTT.

This sequence joins TRBV10-3 and TRBJ1-1; the D gene is possibly TRBD1 (6 bases). Germline V CDR1 and CDR2: ENHRY, SYGVKD. CDR3 length equals 15 residues. V lost 4 bases, J lost 0 bases, and 12 bases lay in between. For the CDR3, the DNA is TGTGCCATCAGTGCCCTACAGGGAGTGAACACTGAAGCTTTCTTT. Its protein product is CAISALQGVNTEAFF.

The count of this clone is one. CDR3 nucleotides: TGTGCCACCAGCAGAGATCACAGGGTTTACACCGGGGAGCTGTTTTTT. Translation: CATSRDHRVYTGELFF. V usage is TRBV15 and J usage is TRBJ2-2; D perhaps matches TRBD1 (6 bases). Trimming left V 0 bases short and J 3 bases short, with 11 bases between. From germline, CDR1 is LNHNV and CDR2 YYDKDF (reference sequence). This CDR3 has 16 residues.

The chain combines TRBV6-5 with TRBJ2-5; 8 bases align to TRBD1. CDR3 size: 16 residues. With 4 bases clipped from V and 5 bases from J, the junction kept 12 bases outside the gene matches. Per germline, CDR1 MNHEY and CDR2 SVGAGI. The CDR3: CASSSGTGIRGETQYF. DNA for the CDR3: TGTGCCAGCAGTTCCGGGACAGGCATTAGGGGGGAGACCCAGTACTTC.

The rearrangement joins TRBV19 to TRBJ2-5; TRBD1 agrees at 8 bases. Germline V CDR1 and CDR2: LNHDA, SQIVND (reference sequence). Trimming cost V 5 bases and J 2 bases; bases outside gene matches: 7. The CDR3 covers 15 residues. The CDR3 protein is CASSSGQGGQETQYF. The CDR3 DNA sequence: TGTGCCAGTAGTTCCGGACAGGGCGGACAAGAGACCCAGTACTTC.

This chain links TRBV9 with TRBJ2-2; a possible D gene is TRBD1 (5 bases). Germline CDR1 SGDLS, CDR2 YYNGEE. The V gene lost 0 bases and the J gene lost 0 bases, with 9 bases spanning the gap. The CDR3 runs 16 residues. CDR3 region: CASSVDAGTNTGELFF. CDR3 nucleotide sequence: TGTGCCAGCAGCGTAGACGCAGGGACGAACACCGGGGAGCTGTTTTTT.

The chain combines TRBV5-5 with TRBJ1-1; D possibly corresponds to TRBD1 (6 bases). CDR3 size: 15 residues. Deletions cut 2 bases from V and 7 bases from J, with 18 bases between. The germline V gene has CDR1 SGHKS and CDR2 YYEKEE (reference sequence). DNA for the CDR3: TGTGCCAGCAGCTTCACCGTCCCGGGACATTTTGAAGCTTTCTTT. It translates to CASSFTVPGHFEAFF.

The CDR3 DNA sequence: TGTGCCAGCGCCCAGGAGCGGGACGCCTACGAGCAGTACTTC. It is translated as CASAQERDAYEQYF. The chain is built from TRBV18 and TRBJ2-7, with TRBD2 matching 7 bases. Unmatched junction bases numbered 9, after V lost 8 bases and J lost 2 bases. This CDR3 has 14 amino acids. CDR1 KGHSH and CDR2 LQKENI come from the germline V gene.

This clone has just a few counts. CDR3 nucleotides: TGCGCCAGCAGCTTTGACAGTCTTCCAGAAAACACCATATATTTT. Amino acid sequence: CASSFDSLPENTIYF. The gene calls are TRBV5-1 and TRBJ1-3; TRBD1 is a possible D gene (5 bases). Trimming shortened V by 2 bases and J by 6 bases, and 15 bases separated the two germline ends. The germline gives CDR1 SGHRS, CDR2 YFSETQ. The CDR3 contains 15 residues.

CDR3 nucleotides: TGCGCCAGCAGCCAAGTCAGTGGGCGAACCTACGAGCAGTACTTC. Translation gives CASSQVSGRTYEQYF. The J gene is TRBJ2-7, the V gene TRBV4-1; the D is unclear. Deletions cut 1 base from V and 2 bases from J, with 12 bases between. The length of the CDR3 is 15 residues. From germline, CDR1 is MGHRA and CDR2 YSYEKL.

This chain connects TRBV11-2 to TRBJ2-7, with a possible D match to TRBD1 (6 bases). Deletions cut 5 bases from V and 3 bases from J, with 14 bases between. Germline values: CDR1 SGHAT, CDR2 FQNNGV. The CDR3 runs 14 residues. CDR3 sequence reads: CASSPSRDIYEQYF. The CDR3 nucleotides are TGTGCCAGCAGCCCGTCCCGGGACATCTACGAGCAGTACTTC.

This chain joins TRBV7-8 and TRBJ2-7, with TRBD1 identical over 7 bases. The CDR3 is made up of 14 amino acids. Trimming removed 1 base from V and 2 bases from J; junction bases left unmatched: 2. CDR1 SGHVS and CDR2 FQNEAQ come from the germline V gene. The CDR3 reads CASSLGGTAYEQYF. The CDR3 region has the DNA TGTGCCAGCAGCTTAGGAGGGACAGCCTACGAGCAGTACTTC. The whole variable domain, remainder taken from reference TRBV7-8 and TRBJ2-7, is GAGVSQSPRYKVAKRGQDVALRCDPISGHVSLFWYQQALGQGPEFLTYFQNEAQLDKSGLPSDRFFAERPEGSVSTLKIQRTQQEDSAVYLCASSLGGTAYEQYFGPGTRLTVT.

This clone has more than one count but fewer than ten. The genes are TRBV5-1 and TRBJ2-7; no definite D call. Trimming left V 0 bases short and J 0 bases short, with 7 bases between. The CDR3 has 14 amino acids. Per germline, CDR1 SGHRS and CDR2 YFSETQ. This CDR3 reads CASSLESYSYEQYF. DNA for the CDR3: TGCGCCAGCAGCTTGGAAAGCTACTCCTACGAGCAGTACTTC.

This sequence joins TRBV13 and TRBJ1-1; a weak D match, TRBD1 (6 bases). The germline CDR1 and CDR2 sequences are PRHDT and FYEKMQ (reference sequence). The CDR3 spans 13 residues. Trimming removed 5 bases at V and 11 bases at J, with 18 bases between. CDR3 in DNA: TGTGCCAGCAGCCCGACAGGCGGTACTACGGCTTTCTTT. It specifies CASSPTGGTTAFF.

The genes are TRBV2 and TRBJ2-5; 8 bases agree with TRBD1. Unmatched junction bases numbered 11, after V lost 4 bases and J lost 7 bases. The CDR3 consists of 15 residues. Germline loops: CDR1 SNHLY, CDR2 FYNNEI. The CDR3 protein is CASSVTLGTGGTQYF. As DNA, the CDR3 is TGTGCCAGCAGTGTCACCCTCGGGACAGGAGGGACCCAGTACTTC.

The chain employs TRBV7-2 and TRBJ2-7, with 8 positions matching TRBD2. With V trimmed by 4 bases and J by 3 bases, 8 bases remained unmatched. CDR3 size: 15 residues. Germline V gene sequence: CDR1 SGHTA, CDR2 FQGNSA. The CDR3 DNA is TGTGCCAGCAGCTACAGACTAGCGTCAGGCTACGAGCAGTACTTC. Its translation is CASSYRLASGYEQYF. The full variable domain, with the rest looked up from reference TRBV7-2 and TRBJ2-7, is GAGVSQSPSNKVTEKGKDVELRCDPISGHTALYWYRQSLGQGLEFLIYFQGNSAPDKSGLPSDRFSAERTGGSVSTLTIQRTQQEDSAVYLCASSYRLASGYEQYFGPGTRLTVT.

The gene calls are TRBV4-1 and TRBJ1-2; D remains ambiguous. The germline V gene has CDR1 MGHRA and CDR2 YSYEKL. Deletions cut 0 bases from V and 7 bases from J, with 6 bases between. The CDR3 covers 12 residues. The chain's CDR3 is CASSQDIVGYTF. In DNA, the CDR3 is TGCGCCAGCAGCCAAGATATAGTTGGCTACACCTTC.

The CDR3 is CASRAGTGIATGELFF. The CDR3 DNA is TGTGCCAGCAGAGCCGGGACAGGGATCGCCACCGGGGAGCTGTTTTTT. V is TRBV2 and J is TRBJ2-2, with 9 bases lining up with TRBD1. CDR3 length: 16 residues. The germline CDR1 and CDR2 sequences are SNHLY and FYNNEI. The V segment lost 6 bases and the J segment 4 bases; nucleotides outside the gene matches: 9.

This chain links TRBV9 with TRBJ1-1; a possible D gene is TRBD1 (5 bases). CDR1 and CDR2 (germline): SGDLS, YYNGEE. The CDR3 loop spans 13 amino acids. Trimming pared 4 bases from V and 4 bases from J, leaving 11 bases between. The CDR3 loop is CASSRGLGTEAFF. CDR3 bases: TGTGCCAGCAGCAGGGGATTGGGCACTGAAGCTTTCTTT.

The CDR3 bases are TGTGCCAGCAGTTTTTCCGGGAATTCACCCCTCCACTTT. This gives the protein CASSFSGNSPLHF. V and J are TRBV28 and TRBJ1-6; no reliable D call. The CDR3 has 13 amino acids. Trimming cost V 3 bases and J 7 bases, with 7 bases left between them. Germline V gene lookup returns CDR1 MDHEN and CDR2 SYDVKM.

This CDR3 is CASSLAGEYNEQFF. The CDR3 bases are TGTGCCAGCAGTTTAGCGGGAGAGTACAATGAGCAGTTCTTC. The chain couples TRBV28 to TRBJ2-1; 7 bases align to TRBD2. Trimming took 2 bases from V and 4 from J; bases not matched to a gene: 2. This CDR3 region has 14 residues. Germline lookup yields CDR1 MDHEN and CDR2 SYDVKM.